Sequencing of this TCR beta chain was carried out in a study of cytomegalovirus exposure and HLA in healthy donors. Germline V CDR1 and CDR2: MNHEY, SVGAGI. Trimming stripped 8 bases from V and 8 bases from J, with 24 bases between. CDR3 length: 15 residues. Amplification used 60 Vbeta primers and 13 Jbeta primers. Using immunoSEQ multiplex PCR, the repertoire was profiled, and TCRdb retains in-frame clones only, with some absent. The sample yields roughly 150,000 clones, 65% to 90% seen once. This rearrangement joins TRBV6-5 to TRBJ1-2; no reliable D call. This TCR came from a male donor in good health and CMV-seronegative. The sequenced sample consisted of PBMCs. The CDR3 region is CASAEFWQARGGYTF. The CDR3, as DNA: TGTGCCAGCGCAGAATTTTGGCAGGCCCGAGGGGGCTACACCTTC.